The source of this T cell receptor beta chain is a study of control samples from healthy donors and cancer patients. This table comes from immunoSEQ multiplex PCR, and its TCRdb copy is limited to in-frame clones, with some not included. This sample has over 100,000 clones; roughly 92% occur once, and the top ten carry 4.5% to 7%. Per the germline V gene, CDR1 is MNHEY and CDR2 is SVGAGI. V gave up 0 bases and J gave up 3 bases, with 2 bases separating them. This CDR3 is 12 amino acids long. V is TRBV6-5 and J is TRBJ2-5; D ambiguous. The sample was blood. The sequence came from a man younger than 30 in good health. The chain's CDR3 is CASSYSKETQYF. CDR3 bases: TGTGCCAGCAGTTACTCGAAAGAGACCCAGTACTTC.